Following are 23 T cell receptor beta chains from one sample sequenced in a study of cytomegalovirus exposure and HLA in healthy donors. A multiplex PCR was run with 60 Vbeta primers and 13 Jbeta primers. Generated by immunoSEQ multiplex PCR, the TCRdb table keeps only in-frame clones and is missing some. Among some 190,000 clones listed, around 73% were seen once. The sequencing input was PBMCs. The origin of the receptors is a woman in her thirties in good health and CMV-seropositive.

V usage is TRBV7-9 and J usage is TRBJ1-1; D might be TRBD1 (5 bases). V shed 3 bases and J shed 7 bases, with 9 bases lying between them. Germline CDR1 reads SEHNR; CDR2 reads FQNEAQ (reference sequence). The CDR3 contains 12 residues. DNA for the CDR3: TGTGCCAGCAGCTTGGGGCCAAGTGAAGCTTTCTTT. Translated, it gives CASSLGPSEAFF.

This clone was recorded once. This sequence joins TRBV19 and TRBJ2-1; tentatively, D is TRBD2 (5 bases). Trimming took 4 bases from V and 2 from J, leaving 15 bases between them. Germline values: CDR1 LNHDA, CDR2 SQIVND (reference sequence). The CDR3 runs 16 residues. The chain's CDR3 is CASSNYGGLPYNEQFF. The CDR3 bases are TGTGCCAGTAGTAATTACGGCGGGCTACCCTACAATGAGCAGTTCTTC.

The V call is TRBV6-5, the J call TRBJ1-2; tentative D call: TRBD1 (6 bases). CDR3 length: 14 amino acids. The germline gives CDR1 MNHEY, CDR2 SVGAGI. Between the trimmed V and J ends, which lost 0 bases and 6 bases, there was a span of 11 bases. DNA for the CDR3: TGTGCCAGCAGTTACTCAGGCAGGGGCCATGGCTACACCTTC. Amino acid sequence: CASSYSGRGHGYTF.

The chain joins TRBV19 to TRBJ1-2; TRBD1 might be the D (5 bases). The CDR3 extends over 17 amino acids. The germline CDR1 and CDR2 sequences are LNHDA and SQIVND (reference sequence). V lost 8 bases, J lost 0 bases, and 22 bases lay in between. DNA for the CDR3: TGTGCCAGTCGGTTAGCGGTGACAGTTCCCCCTAACTATGGCTACACCTTC. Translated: CASRLAVTVPPNYGYTF.

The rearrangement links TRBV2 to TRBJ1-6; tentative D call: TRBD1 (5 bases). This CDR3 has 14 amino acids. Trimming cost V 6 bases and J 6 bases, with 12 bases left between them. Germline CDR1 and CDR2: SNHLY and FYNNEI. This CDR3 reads CASRGGVGNSPLHF. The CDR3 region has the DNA TGTGCCAGCAGGGGGGGGGTGGGTAATTCACCCCTCCACTTT.

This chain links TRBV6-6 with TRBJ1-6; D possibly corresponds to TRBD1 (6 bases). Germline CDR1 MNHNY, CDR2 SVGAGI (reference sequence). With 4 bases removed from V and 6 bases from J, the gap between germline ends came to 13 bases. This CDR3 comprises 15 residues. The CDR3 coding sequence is TGTGCCAGCAGTTGGGTGACAGGTGTTAATTCACCCCTCCACTTT. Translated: CASSWVTGVNSPLHF.

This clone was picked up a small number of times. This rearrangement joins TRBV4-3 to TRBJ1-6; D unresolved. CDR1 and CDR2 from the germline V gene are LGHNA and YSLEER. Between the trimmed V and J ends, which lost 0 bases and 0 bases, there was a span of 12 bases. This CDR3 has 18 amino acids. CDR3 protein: CASSQESGRSSYNSPLHF. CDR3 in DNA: TGCGCCAGCAGCCAAGAGTCGGGAAGGAGCTCCTATAATTCACCCCTCCACTTT.

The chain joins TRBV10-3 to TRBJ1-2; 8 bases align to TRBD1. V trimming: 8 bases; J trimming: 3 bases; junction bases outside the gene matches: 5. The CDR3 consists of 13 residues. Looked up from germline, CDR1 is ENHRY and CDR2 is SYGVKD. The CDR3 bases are TGTGCCATCTCTGACAGGGGCGACTATGGCTACACCTTC. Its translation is CAISDRGDYGYTF.

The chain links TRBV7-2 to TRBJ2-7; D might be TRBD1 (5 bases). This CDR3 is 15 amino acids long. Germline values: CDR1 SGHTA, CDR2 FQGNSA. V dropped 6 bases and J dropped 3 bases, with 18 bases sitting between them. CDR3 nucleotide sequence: TGTGCCAGCAGACCAGACAGATCGTTCAGCTACGAGCAGTACTTC. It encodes CASRPDRSFSYEQYF.

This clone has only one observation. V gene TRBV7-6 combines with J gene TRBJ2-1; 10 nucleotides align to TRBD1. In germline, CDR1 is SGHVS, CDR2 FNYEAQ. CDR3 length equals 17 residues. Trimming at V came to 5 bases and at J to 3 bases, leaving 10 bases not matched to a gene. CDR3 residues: CASSKNPGQGLYNEQFF. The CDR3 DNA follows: TGTGCCAGCAGCAAAAACCCGGGACAGGGGCTCTACAATGAGCAGTTCTTC.

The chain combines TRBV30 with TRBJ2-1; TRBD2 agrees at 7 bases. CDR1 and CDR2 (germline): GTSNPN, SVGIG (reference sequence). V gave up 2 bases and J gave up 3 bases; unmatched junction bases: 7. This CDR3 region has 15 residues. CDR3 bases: TGTGCCTGGAGTCTGGAAGCGGGATACTACAATGAGCAGTTCTTC. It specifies CAWSLEAGYYNEQFF.

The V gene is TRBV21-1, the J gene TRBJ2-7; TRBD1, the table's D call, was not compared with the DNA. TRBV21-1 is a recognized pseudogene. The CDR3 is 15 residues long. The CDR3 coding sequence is TGTGCCAGCAGCAACGAGCCGGGACAGCCCTACGAGCAGTACTTC. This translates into CASSNEPGQPYEQYF.

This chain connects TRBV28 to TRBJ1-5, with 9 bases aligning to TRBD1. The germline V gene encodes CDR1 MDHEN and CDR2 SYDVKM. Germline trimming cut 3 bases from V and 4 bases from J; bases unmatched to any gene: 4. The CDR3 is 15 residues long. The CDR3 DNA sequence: TGTGCCAGCAGTTTTGGGGACAGGGTTAATCAGCCCCAGCATTTT. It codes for CASSFGDRVNQPQHF.

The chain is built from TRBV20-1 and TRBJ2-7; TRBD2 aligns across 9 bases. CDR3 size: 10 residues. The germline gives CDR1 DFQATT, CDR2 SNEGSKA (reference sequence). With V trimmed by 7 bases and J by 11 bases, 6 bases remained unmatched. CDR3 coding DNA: TGCAGTGTTCCTAGCGGGATGGAGTACTTC. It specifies CSVPSGMEYF.

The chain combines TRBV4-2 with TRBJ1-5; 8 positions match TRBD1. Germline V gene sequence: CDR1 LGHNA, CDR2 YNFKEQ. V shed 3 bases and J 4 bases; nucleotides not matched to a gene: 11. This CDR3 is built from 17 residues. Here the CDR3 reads CASSQVPGGLGNQPQHF. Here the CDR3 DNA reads TGTGCCAGCAGCCAGGTACCAGGGGGCTTAGGAAATCAGCCCCAGCATTTT.

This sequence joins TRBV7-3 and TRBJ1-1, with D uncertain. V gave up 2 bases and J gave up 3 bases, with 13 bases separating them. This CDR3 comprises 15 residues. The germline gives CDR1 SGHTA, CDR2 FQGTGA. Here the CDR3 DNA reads TGTGCCAGCAGCTTAGAAGTCAGGCGGGACACTGAAGCTTTCTTT. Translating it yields CASSLEVRRDTEAFF.

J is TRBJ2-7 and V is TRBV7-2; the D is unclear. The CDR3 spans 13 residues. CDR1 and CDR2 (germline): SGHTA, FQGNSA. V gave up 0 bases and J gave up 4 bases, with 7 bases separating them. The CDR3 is CASSLAWQYEQYF. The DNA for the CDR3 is TGTGCCAGCAGCTTAGCTTGGCAGTACGAGCAGTACTTC.

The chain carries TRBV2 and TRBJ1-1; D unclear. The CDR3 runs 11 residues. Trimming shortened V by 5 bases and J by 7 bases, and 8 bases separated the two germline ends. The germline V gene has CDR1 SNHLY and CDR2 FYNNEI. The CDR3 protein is CASSTDIEAFF. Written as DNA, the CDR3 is TGTGCCAGCAGTACCGACATTGAAGCTTTCTTT.

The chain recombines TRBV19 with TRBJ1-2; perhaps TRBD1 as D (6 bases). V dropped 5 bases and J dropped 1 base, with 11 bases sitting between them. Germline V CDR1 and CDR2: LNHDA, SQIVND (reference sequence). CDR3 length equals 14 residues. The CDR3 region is CASSGTGFNYGYTF. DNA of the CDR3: TGTGCCAGTAGTGGAACAGGGTTTAACTATGGCTACACCTTC.

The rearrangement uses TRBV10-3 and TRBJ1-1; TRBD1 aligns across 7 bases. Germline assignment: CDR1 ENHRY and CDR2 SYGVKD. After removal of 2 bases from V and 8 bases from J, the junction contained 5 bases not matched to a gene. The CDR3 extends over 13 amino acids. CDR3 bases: TGTGCCATCAGTGAGCGGACAGGCTTCGAAGCTTTCTTT. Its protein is CAISERTGFEAFF.

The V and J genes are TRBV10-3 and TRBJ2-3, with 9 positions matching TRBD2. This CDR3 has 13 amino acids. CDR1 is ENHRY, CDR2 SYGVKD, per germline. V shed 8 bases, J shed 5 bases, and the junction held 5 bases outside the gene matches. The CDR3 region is CAIGLAGEDTQYF. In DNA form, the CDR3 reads TGTGCCATCGGGTTAGCGGGGGAAGATACGCAGTATTTT.

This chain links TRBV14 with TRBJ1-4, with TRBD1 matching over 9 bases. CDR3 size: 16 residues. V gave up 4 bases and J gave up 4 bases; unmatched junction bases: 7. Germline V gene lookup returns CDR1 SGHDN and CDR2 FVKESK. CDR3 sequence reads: CASSPLDRGDNEKLFF. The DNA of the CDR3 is TGTGCCAGCAGCCCTCTCGACAGGGGGGATAATGAAAAACTGTTTTTT.

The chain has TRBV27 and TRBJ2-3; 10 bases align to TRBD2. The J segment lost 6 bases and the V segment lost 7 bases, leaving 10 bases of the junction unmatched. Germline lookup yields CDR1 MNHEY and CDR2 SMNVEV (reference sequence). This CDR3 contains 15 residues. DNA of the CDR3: TGTGCCAGCACGGATCCAGCGGGGGGGAGGGATACGCAGTATTTT. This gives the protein CASTDPAGGRDTQYF.